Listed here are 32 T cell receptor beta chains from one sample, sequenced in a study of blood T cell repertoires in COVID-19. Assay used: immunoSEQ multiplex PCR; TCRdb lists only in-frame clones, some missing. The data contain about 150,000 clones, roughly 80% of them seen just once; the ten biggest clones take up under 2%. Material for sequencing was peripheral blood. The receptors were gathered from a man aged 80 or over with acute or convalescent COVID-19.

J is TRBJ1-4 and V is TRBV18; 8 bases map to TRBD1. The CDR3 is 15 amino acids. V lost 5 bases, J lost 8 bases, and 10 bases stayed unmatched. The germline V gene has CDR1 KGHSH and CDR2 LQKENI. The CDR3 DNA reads TGTGCCAGCTCAGCTCGACAGGGGTCGAGAGAAAAACTGTTTTTT. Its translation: CASSARQGSREKLFF.

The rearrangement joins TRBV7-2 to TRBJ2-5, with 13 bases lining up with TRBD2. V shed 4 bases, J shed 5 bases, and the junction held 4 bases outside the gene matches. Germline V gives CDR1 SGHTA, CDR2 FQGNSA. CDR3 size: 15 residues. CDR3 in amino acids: CASSWRTSGGETQYF. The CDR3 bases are TGTGCCAGCAGCTGGCGGACTAGCGGGGGCGAGACCCAGTACTTC.

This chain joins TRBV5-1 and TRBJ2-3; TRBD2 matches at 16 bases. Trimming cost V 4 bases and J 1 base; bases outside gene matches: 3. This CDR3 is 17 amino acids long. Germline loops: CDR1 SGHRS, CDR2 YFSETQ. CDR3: CASSPGTSGGGTDTQYF. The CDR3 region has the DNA TGCGCCAGCAGCCCCGGGACTAGCGGGGGGGGCACAGATACGCAGTATTTT.

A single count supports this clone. The chain's CDR3 is CASSPEGQLNTEAFF. In DNA, the CDR3 is TGTGCCAGCTCACCTGAGGGACAGTTGAACACTGAAGCTTTCTTT. The V and J genes are TRBV18 and TRBJ1-1, with 7 positions matching TRBD1. The CDR3 extends over 15 amino acids. Germline CDR1 reads KGHSH; CDR2 reads LQKENI. J was trimmed by 0 bases and V by 3 bases; bases with no gene match: 4.

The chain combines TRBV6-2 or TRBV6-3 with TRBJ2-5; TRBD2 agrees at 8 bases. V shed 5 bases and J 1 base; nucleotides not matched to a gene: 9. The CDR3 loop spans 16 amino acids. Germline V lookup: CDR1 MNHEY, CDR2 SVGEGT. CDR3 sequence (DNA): TGTGCCAGCAGTCACGGAGCGGGGGCCGCCCAAGAGACCCAGTACTTC. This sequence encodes CASSHGAGAAQETQYF.

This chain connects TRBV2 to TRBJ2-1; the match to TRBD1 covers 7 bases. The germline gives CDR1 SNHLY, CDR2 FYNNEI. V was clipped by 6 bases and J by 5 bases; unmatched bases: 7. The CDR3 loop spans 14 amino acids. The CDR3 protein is CASRTSGTDNEQFF. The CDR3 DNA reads TGTGCCAGCAGGACCTCCGGGACAGACAATGAGCAGTTCTTC.

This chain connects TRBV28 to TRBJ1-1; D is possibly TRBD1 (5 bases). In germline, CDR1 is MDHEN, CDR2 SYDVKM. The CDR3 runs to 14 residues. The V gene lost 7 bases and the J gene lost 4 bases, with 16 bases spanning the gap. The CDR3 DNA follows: TGTGCCAGCAAAGGGGAGGAAAGGGCCACTGAAGCTTTCTTT. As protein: CASKGEERATEAFF.

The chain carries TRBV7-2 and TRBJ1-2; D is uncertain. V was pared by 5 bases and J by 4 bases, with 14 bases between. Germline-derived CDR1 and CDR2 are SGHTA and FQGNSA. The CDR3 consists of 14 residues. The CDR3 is CASSAEGLTYGYTF. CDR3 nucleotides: TGTGCCAGCAGCGCGGAAGGACTCACCTATGGCTACACCTTC.

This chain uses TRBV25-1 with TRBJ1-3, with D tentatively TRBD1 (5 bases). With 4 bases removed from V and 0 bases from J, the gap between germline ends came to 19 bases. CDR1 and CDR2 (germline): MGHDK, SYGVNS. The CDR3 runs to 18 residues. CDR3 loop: CASSVGQGSLISGNTIYF. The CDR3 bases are TGTGCCAGCAGTGTAGGCCAGGGCAGTCTCATCTCTGGAAACACCATATATTTT.

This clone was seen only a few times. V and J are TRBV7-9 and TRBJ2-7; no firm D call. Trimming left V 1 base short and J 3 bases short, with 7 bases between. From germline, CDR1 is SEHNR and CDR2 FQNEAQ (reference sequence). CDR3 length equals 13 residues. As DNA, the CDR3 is TGTGCCAGCAGCTTAGTGTACGGCTACGAGCAGTACGTC. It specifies CASSLVYGYEQYV.

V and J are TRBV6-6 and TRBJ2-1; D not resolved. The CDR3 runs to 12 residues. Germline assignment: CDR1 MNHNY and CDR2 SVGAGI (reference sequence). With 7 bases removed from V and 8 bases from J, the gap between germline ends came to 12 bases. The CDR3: CASTPGDDEQFF. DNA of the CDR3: TGTGCCAGCACACCGGGTGACGATGAGCAGTTCTTC.

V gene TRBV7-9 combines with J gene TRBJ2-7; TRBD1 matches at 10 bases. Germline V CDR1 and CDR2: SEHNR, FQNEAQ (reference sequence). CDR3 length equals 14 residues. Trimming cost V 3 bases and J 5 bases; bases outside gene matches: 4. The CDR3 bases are TGTGCCAGCAGCTTGACAGGGGGCCAAAACGAGCAGTACTTC. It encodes CASSLTGGQNEQYF.

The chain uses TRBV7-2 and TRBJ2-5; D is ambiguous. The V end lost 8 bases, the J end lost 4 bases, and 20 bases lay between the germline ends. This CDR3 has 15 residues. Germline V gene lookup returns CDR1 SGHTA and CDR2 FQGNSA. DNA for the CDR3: TGTGCCAGCTCCCGTTGGGCCCTAAAGTCAGAGACCCAGTACTTC. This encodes CASSRWALKSETQYF. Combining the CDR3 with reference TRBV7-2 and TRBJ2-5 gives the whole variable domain GAGVSQSPSNKVTEKGKDVELRCDPISGHTALYWYRQSLGQGLEFLIYFQGNSAPDKSGLPSDRFSAERTGGSVSTLTIQRTQQEDSAVYLCASSRWALKSETQYFGPGTRLLVL.

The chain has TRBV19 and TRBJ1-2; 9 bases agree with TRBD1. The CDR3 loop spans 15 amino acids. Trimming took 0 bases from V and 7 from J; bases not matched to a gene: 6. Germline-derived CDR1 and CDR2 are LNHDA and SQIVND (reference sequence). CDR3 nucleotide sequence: TGTGCCAGTAGTATAGAAGGCACAGGGGGCGTTGGCTACACCTTC. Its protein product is CASSIEGTGGVGYTF. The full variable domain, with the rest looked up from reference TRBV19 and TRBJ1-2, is DGGITQSPKYLFRKEGQNVTLSCEQNLNHDAMYWYRQDPGQGLRLIYYSQIVNDFQKGDIAEGYSVSREKKESFPLTVTSAQKNPTAFYLCASSIEGTGGVGYTFGSGTRLTVV.

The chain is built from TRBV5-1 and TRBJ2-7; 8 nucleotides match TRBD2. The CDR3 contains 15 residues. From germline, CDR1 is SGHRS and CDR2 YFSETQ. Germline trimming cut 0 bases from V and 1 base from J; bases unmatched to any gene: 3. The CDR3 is CASSLGTSGSYEQYV. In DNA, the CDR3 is TGCGCCAGCAGCTTGGGCACTAGCGGTTCCTACGAGCAGTACGTC.

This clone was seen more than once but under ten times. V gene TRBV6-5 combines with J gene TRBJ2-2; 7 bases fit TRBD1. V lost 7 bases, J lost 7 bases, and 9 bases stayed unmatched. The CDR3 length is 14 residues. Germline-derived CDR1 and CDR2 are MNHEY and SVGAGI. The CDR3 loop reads CASTVDRAGGELFF. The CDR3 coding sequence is TGTGCCAGCACCGTAGACAGGGCAGGCGGGGAGCTGTTTTTT.

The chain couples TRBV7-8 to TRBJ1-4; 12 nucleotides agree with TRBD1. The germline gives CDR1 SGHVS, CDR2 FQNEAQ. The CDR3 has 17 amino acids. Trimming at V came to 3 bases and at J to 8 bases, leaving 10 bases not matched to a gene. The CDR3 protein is CASSLGQGALVGEKLFF. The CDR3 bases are TGTGCCAGCAGCTTGGGACAGGGGGCATTGGTCGGGGAAAAACTGTTTTTT.

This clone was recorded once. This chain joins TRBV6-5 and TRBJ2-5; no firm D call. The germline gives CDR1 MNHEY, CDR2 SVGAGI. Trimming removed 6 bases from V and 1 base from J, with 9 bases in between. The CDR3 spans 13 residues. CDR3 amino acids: CASRKPSQETQYF. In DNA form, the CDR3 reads TGTGCCAGCAGGAAGCCATCCCAAGAGACCCAGTACTTC.

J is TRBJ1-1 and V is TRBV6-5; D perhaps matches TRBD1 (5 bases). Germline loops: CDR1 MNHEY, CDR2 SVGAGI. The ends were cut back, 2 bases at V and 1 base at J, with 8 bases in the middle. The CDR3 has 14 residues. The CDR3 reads CASSYRQRNTEAFF. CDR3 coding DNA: TGTGCCAGCAGTTACCGACAGAGGAACACTGAAGCTTTCTTT.

Here the CDR3 reads CASMPQGHNSPLHF. The CDR3 nucleotides are TGTGCCAGCATGCCACAGGGGCATAATTCACCCCTCCACTTT. The V call is TRBV6-5, the J call TRBJ1-6, with 7 bases that match TRBD1. Per germline, CDR1 MNHEY and CDR2 SVGAGI. After removal of 7 bases from V and 5 bases from J, the junction contained 5 bases not matched to a gene. The CDR3 consists of 14 residues.

The CDR3 sequence is CASSRGQGKNIQYF. The CDR3 DNA is TGTGCCAGCAGCCGGGGACAGGGGAAAAACATTCAGTACTTC. The genes are TRBV5-6 and TRBJ2-4, with 10 bases matching TRBD1. Germline CDR1 SGHDT, CDR2 YYEEEE. Trimming removed 4 bases from V and 4 bases from J; junction bases left unmatched: 2. The CDR3 is 14 residues long.

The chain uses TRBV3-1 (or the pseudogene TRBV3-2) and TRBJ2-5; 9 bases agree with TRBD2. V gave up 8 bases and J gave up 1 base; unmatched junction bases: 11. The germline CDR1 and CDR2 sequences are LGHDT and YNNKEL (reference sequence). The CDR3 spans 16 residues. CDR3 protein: CASSRGSSGVQETQYF. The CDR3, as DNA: TGTGCCAGCTCCCGCGGATCTAGCGGGGTCCAAGAGACCCAGTACTTC.

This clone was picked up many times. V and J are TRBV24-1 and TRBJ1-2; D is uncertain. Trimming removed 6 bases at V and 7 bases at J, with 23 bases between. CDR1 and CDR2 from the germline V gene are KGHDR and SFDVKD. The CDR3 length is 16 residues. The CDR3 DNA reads TGTGCCACCAGTCTCCAACCCATGGGCAGGTCCGGTGGCTACACCTTC. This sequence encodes CATSLQPMGRSGGYTF.

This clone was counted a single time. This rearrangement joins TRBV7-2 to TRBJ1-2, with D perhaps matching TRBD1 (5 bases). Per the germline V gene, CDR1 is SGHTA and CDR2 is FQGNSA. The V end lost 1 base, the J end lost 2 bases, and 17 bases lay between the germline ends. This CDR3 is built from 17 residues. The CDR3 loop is CASSLDAGFPENYGYTF. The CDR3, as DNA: TGTGCCAGCAGCTTAGATGCAGGGTTCCCCGAAAACTATGGCTACACCTTC.

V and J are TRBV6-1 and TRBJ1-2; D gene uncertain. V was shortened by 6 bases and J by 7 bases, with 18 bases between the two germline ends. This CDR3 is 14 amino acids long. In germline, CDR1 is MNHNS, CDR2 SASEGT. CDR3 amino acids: CASRRRLRGGGYTF. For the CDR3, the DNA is TGTGCCAGCAGAAGACGTCTCCGGGGAGGTGGCTACACCTTC.

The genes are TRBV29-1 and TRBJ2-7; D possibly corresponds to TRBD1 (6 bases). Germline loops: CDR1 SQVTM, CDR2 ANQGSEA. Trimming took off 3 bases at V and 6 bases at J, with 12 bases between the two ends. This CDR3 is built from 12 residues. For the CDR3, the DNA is TGCAGCGTTGAGTTTCAGGGGAGCGAGCAGTACTTC. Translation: CSVEFQGSEQYF.

The CDR3 here is CASSPQGDNSPLHF. In DNA form, the CDR3 reads TGTGCCAGCTCACCACAGGGAGACAATTCACCCCTCCACTTT. This sequence joins TRBV18 and TRBJ1-6; D is undetermined. V dropped 1 base and J dropped 7 bases, with 8 bases sitting between them. The CDR3 is 14 residues long. Germline CDR1 and CDR2: KGHSH and LQKENI.

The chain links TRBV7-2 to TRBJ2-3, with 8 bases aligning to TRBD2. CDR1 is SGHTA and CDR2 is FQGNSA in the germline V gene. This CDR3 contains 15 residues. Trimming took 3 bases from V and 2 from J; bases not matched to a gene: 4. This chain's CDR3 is CASSFSGVNTDTQYF. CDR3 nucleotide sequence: TGTGCCAGCAGCTTTAGCGGGGTAAACACAGATACGCAGTATTTT.

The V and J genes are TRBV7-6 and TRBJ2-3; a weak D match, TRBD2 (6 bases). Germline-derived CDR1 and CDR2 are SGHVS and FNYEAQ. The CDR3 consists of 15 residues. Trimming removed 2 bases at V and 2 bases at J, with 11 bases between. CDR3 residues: CASSLQLADTDTQYF. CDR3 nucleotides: TGTGCCAGCAGCTTACAACTAGCTGACACAGATACGCAGTATTTT.

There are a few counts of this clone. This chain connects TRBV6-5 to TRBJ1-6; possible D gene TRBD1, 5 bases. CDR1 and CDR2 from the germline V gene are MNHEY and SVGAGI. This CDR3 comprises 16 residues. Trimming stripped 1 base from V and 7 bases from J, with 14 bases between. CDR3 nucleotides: TGTGCCAGCAGTTACTTATTAATTGGGGCCAATTCACCCCTCCACTTT. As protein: CASSYLLIGANSPLHF.

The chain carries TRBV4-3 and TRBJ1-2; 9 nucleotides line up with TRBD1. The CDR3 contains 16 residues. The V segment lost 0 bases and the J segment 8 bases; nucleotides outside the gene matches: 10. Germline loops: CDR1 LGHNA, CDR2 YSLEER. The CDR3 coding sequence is TGCGCCAGCAGCCAAGATCGTACAGGGGGCGCGGGGGGCTACACCTTC. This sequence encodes CASSQDRTGGAGGYTF.

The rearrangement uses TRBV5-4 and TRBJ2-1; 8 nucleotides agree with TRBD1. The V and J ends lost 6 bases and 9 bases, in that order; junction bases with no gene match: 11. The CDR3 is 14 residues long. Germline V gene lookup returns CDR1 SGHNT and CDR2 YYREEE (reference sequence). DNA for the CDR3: TGTGCCAGCACCTCTCCTCAGGGGGCCGGTGAGCAGTTCTTC. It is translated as CASTSPQGAGEQFF.